The 29 T cell receptor beta chains below all came from one sample that was sequenced in a study of control samples from healthy donors and cancer patients. Assay used: immunoSEQ multiplex PCR; TCRdb lists only in-frame clones, some missing. The sample shows about 46,000 clones, 88% of them seen only once. The sample consisted of PBMCs. These receptors were taken from a man over 45 with head and neck cancer.

This sequence joins TRBV14 and TRBJ1-2; TRBD1 is a possible D gene (6 bases). The CDR3 has 13 amino acids. Germline V lookup: CDR1 SGHDN, CDR2 FVKESK. V lost 3 bases to trimming and J lost 4 bases, with 9 bases between them. This chain's CDR3 is CASSQDSPYGYTF. The CDR3 DNA follows: TGTGCCAGCAGCCAGGACAGTCCCTATGGCTACACCTTC.

The chain has TRBV6-5 and TRBJ2-5; TRBD2 might be the D (5 bases). The ends were cut back, 4 bases at V and 1 base at J, with 16 bases in the middle. The CDR3 loop spans 16 amino acids. Germline lookup yields CDR1 MNHEY and CDR2 SVGAGI. CDR3 nucleotides: TGTGCCAGCAGTTCGCTACGAAAAGCGGTCCAAGAGACCCAGTACTTC. This sequence encodes CASSSLRKAVQETQYF.

CDR3 DNA: TGTGCCAGAAGCTTTCCCAGGGGGTACTGGTGGTATGAAAAACTGTTTTTT. Protein sequence: CARSFPRGYWWYEKLFF. The chain combines TRBV5-3 with TRBJ1-4; 7 nucleotides align to TRBD1. TRBV5-3 is sorted into the ORF group, with uncertain function. The CDR3 runs to 17 residues. The trim removed 2 bases at V and 6 bases at J, leaving 13 bases unmatched.

The rearrangement joins TRBV4-2 to TRBJ2-7; TRBD1 is a possible D gene (5 bases). From germline, CDR1 is LGHNA and CDR2 YNFKEQ. The CDR3 length is 13 residues. Between the trimmed V and J ends, which lost 4 bases and 6 bases, there was a span of 13 bases. The CDR3: CASSLDSPLEQYF. The DNA for the CDR3 is TGTGCCAGCAGCCTTGACAGTCCCCTCGAGCAGTACTTC.

The chain is built from TRBV27 and TRBJ2-2; 7 bases are a match to TRBD1. Germline lookup yields CDR1 MNHEY and CDR2 SMNVEV (reference sequence). This CDR3 has 16 residues. The V gene end was trimmed by 6 bases and the J gene end by 0 bases; junction bases not matched to a gene: 7. The CDR3 DNA follows: TGTGCCAGCAGCTTTGGGACAGAGGCGAACACCGGGGAGCTGTTTTTT. Residues: CASSFGTEANTGELFF.

The V and J genes are TRBV4-2 and TRBJ2-3; D gene ambiguous. Trimming shortened V by 1 base and J by 0 bases, and 5 bases separated the two germline ends. CDR1 LGHNA and CDR2 YNFKEQ come from the germline V gene. The CDR3 has 14 residues. For the CDR3, the DNA is TGTGCCAGCAGCCAAGTTGTCAGCACAGATACGCAGTATTTT. Translation gives CASSQVVSTDTQYF.

About this clone: One junction end disagrees with the germline gene, perhaps due to a read error. V and J are TRBV7-2 and TRBJ2-1; 9 bases are a match to TRBD1. Germline CDR1 is SGHTA and CDR2 is FQGNSA. This CDR3 is built from 15 residues. The CDR3 reads CAGSLGGTGHNEQFF. CDR3 nucleotide sequence: TGTGCCGGCAGCTTAGGTGGGACAGGGCACAATGAGCAGTTCTTC.

J is TRBJ2-3 and V is TRBV5-1, with 11 bases lining up with TRBD2. This CDR3 spans 14 amino acids. Germline CDR1 SGHRS, CDR2 YFSETQ. Trimming removed 6 bases from V and 4 bases from J; junction bases left unmatched: 4. The chain's CDR3 is CASKDSGGADTQYF. CDR3 nucleotide sequence: TGCGCCAGCAAGGATAGCGGGGGGGCAGATACGCAGTATTTT. The whole variable domain, remainder taken from reference TRBV5-1 and TRBJ2-3, is KAGVTQTPRYLIKTRGQQVTLSCSPISGHRSVSWYQQTPGQGLQFLFEYFSETQRNKGNFPGRFSGRQFSNSRSEMNVSTLELGDSALYLCASKDSGGADTQYFGPGTRLTVL.

The rearrangement joins TRBV27 to TRBJ2-3; D may correspond to TRBD1 or TRBD2 (5 bases each). CDR1 is MNHEY and CDR2 is SMNVEV in the germline V gene (reference sequence). The CDR3 spans 13 residues. V lost 7 bases to trimming and J lost 9 bases, with 17 bases between them. CDR3 DNA: TGTGCCAGCAAACCGGGACCCAGGGCAACGCAGTATTTT. The encoded protein is CASKPGPRATQYF.

The genes are TRBV5-1 and TRBJ1-1, with D possibly matching TRBD1 (5 bases). The V end lost 4 bases, the J end lost 1 base, and 14 bases lay between the germline ends. The germline CDR1 and CDR2 sequences are SGHRS and YFSETQ. CDR3 length: 15 amino acids. CDR3 sequence (DNA): TGCGCCAGCAGCGTGCGGGGAGGGGAGAACACTGAAGCTTTCTTT. This encodes CASSVRGGENTEAFF.

This clone was found once. The CDR3 nucleotides are TGCAGCGTCTCCTGGGGGAACACTGAAGCTTTCTTT. This translates into CSVSWGNTEAFF. The chain has TRBV29-1 and TRBJ1-1; D uncertain. Trimming stripped 6 bases from V and 1 base from J, with 9 bases between. This CDR3 region has 12 residues. Germline assignment: CDR1 SQVTM and CDR2 ANQGSEA.

The chain recombines TRBV4-1 with TRBJ2-7; D is unresolved. The ends were cut back, 3 bases at V and 2 bases at J, with 14 bases in the middle. Germline V gene data show CDR1 as MGHRA and CDR2 as YSYEKL. This CDR3 spans 15 amino acids. The CDR3 DNA reads TGCGCCAGCAGCCAGAAAATCGGGCAAGCCTACGAGCAGTACTTC. Encoded protein: CASSQKIGQAYEQYF.

V gene TRBV11-1 combines with J gene TRBJ2-5; the D is unclear. The CDR3 spans 14 residues. CDR1 SGHAT and CDR2 FQDESV come from the germline V gene (reference sequence). The V end was cut by 4 bases, the J end by 4 bases, with 13 bases between. CDR3 DNA sequence: TGTGCCAGCAGCTACCGCCAAGGGCGAGAGACCCAGTACTTC. This sequence encodes CASSYRQGRETQYF.

The chain carries TRBV21-1 and TRBJ2-4; the table's D call TRBD1 went unverified against the DNA. TRBV21-1 is recorded as a pseudogene. This CDR3 is built from 20 residues. Written as DNA, the CDR3 is TGTGCCAGCAGCCGGACAGGACAGGGGGCACACCTACTAGCCAAAAACATTCAGTACTTC. It translates to CASSRTGQGAHLLAKNIQYF.

This chain joins TRBV29-1 and TRBJ2-1; the D call may be TRBD1 or TRBD2 (5 bases each). The V and J ends lost 0 bases and 3 bases respectively, with 18 bases between them. CDR3 length equals 17 residues. From germline, CDR1 is SQVTM and CDR2 ANQGSEA. The CDR3: CSVEDAFDRGDYNEQFF. The CDR3 DNA reads TGCAGCGTTGAAGATGCGTTCGACAGAGGGGACTACAATGAGCAGTTCTTC.

Only one count was recorded for this clone. The J gene is TRBJ2-3, the V gene TRBV11-3; D is uncertain. V gave up 1 base and J gave up 2 bases, with 13 bases separating them. Germline V gives CDR1 SGHNT, CDR2 YENEEA. This CDR3 has 16 amino acids. The CDR3, as DNA: TGTGCCAGCAGCTTAGGGTCCCCCCATATCACAGATACGCAGTATTTT. Translation gives CASSLGSPHITDTQYF.

The genes are TRBV18 and TRBJ2-5, with D possibly matching TRBD1 (6 bases). Germline values: CDR1 KGHSH, CDR2 LQKENI. V was shortened by 3 bases and J by 2 bases, with 13 bases between the two germline ends. The CDR3 has 15 amino acids. The CDR3 is CASSPTRTAQETQYF. Here the CDR3 DNA reads TGTGCCAGCTCACCTACAAGGACAGCACAAGAGACCCAGTACTTC.

The rearrangement uses TRBV5-6 and TRBJ1-2; D remains unclear. V was shortened by 3 bases and J by 4 bases, with 16 bases between the two germline ends. Germline CDR1 reads SGHDT; CDR2 reads YYEEEE. The length of the CDR3 is 15 residues. The CDR3 nucleotides read TGTGCCAGCAGCTCAGTCACGGGGTTGGGCTATGGCTACACCTTC. Translation: CASSSVTGLGYGYTF.

The genes are TRBV5-1 and TRBJ2-5; 8 bases are a match to TRBD1. Germline V gives CDR1 SGHRS, CDR2 YFSETQ. V trimming: 2 bases; J trimming: 4 bases; junction bases outside the gene matches: 16. The CDR3 loop spans 18 amino acids. The CDR3 bases are TGCGCCAGCAGCTTATTCGACGTAGGACAGGGAGAATCAGAGACCCAGTACTTC. This codes for CASSLFDVGQGESETQYF. Filled out from reference TRBV5-1 and TRBJ2-5, the complete variable domain reads KAGVTQTPRYLIKTRGQQVTLSCSPISGHRSVSWYQQTPGQGLQFLFEYFSETQRNKGNFPGRFSGRQFSNSRSEMNVSTLELGDSALYLCASSLFDVGQGESETQYFGPGTRLLVL.

This chain joins TRBV3-1 (or the pseudogene TRBV3-2) and TRBJ2-2, with 9 bases aligning to TRBD2. V shed 4 bases, J shed 0 bases, and the junction held 3 bases outside the gene matches. The CDR3 contains 16 residues. Germline-derived CDR1 and CDR2 are LGHDT and YNNKEL (reference sequence). This chain's CDR3 is CASSLTSGANTGELFF. CDR3 in DNA: TGTGCCAGCAGCCTGACTAGCGGCGCGAACACCGGGGAGCTGTTTTTT.

The table lists this clone with a few counts. The rearrangement links TRBV7-7 to TRBJ2-3, with a tentative D call TRBD2 (5 bases). The V gene's germline CDR1 is SSHAT and CDR2 FNYEAQ (reference sequence). The CDR3 runs 15 residues. Trimming took 3 bases from V and 4 from J, leaving 14 bases between them. In DNA, the CDR3 is TGTGCCAGCAGCTTCGGGGTCAGGTTGGCAGATACGCAGTATTTT. This sequence encodes CASSFGVRLADTQYF.

J is TRBJ1-5 and V is TRBV3-1 (or the pseudogene TRBV3-2), with 12 bases fitting TRBD1. The CDR3 loop spans 19 amino acids. Germline V gene lookup returns CDR1 LGHDT and CDR2 YNNKEL (reference sequence). With V trimmed by 4 bases and J by 0 bases, 10 bases remained unmatched. CDR3 in DNA: TGTGCCAGCAGCCTAAGCGGGACAGGGGGCACCCTTAGCAATCAGCCCCAGCATTTT. Encoded protein: CASSLSGTGGTLSNQPQHF.

The chain has TRBV28 and TRBJ2-7; TRBD2 matches 9 bases. The CDR3 is 14 amino acids. The V and J ends lost 8 bases and 7 bases, in that order; junction bases with no gene match: 12. From germline, CDR1 is MDHEN and CDR2 SYDVKM. CDR3 region: CASLGSGGLWEQYF. CDR3 DNA: TGTGCCAGCCTCGGAAGCGGGGGGTTGTGGGAGCAGTACTTC.

This rearrangement joins TRBV5-1 to TRBJ2-7; no clear D. CDR1 SGHRS and CDR2 YFSETQ come from the germline V gene. V was clipped by 0 bases and J by 0 bases, with 10 bases between them. The CDR3 has 15 amino acids. In DNA form, the CDR3 reads TGCGCCAGCAGCTTGGGACCGTCCCTCTCCTACGAGCAGTACTTC. Residues: CASSLGPSLSYEQYF.

This chain links TRBV9 with TRBJ2-1, with D perhaps TRBD2 (6 bases). The CDR3 spans 15 residues. Germline-derived CDR1 and CDR2 are SGDLS and YYNGEE. Trimming removed 4 bases from V and 2 bases from J, with 13 bases in between. This chain's CDR3 is CASSPSDRAYNEQFF. The CDR3 coding sequence is TGTGCCAGCAGCCCTAGCGATAGAGCCTACAATGAGCAGTTCTTC.

V gene TRBV18 combines with J gene TRBJ1-1; 8 nucleotides align to TRBD1. The CDR3 consists of 14 residues. CDR1 is KGHSH, CDR2 LQKENI, per germline. The J segment lost 0 bases and the V segment lost 6 bases, leaving 3 bases of the junction unmatched. CDR3 residues: CASSRQGMNTEAFF. In nucleotides, the CDR3 is TGTGCCAGCTCTCGACAGGGGATGAACACTGAAGCTTTCTTT.

In this sample, this clone turned up once. The chain links TRBV3-1 (or the pseudogene TRBV3-2) to TRBJ1-2; 7 bases map to TRBD1. Germline CDR1 LGHDT, CDR2 YNNKEL (reference sequence). The V and J ends lost 4 bases and 4 bases, in that order; junction bases with no gene match: 6. The CDR3 consists of 14 residues. CDR3 residues: CASSLQGVLYGYTF. The CDR3 bases are TGTGCCAGCAGCCTTCAGGGGGTCCTCTATGGCTACACCTTC.

This chain's CDR3 is CASSMAPGGRLAGELFF. CDR3 DNA sequence: TGTGCCAGCAGCATGGCCCCAGGGGGCCGGTTAGCCGGGGAGCTGTTTTTT. V gene TRBV7-3 combines with J gene TRBJ2-2; 8 bases are a match to TRBD1. Trimming at V came to 5 bases and at J to 6 bases, leaving 14 bases not matched to a gene. This CDR3 has 17 residues. The germline V gene has CDR1 SGHTA and CDR2 FQGTGA.

The chain is built from TRBV11-2 and TRBJ2-1, with 7 bases matching TRBD2. Germline trimming cut 1 base from V and 6 bases from J; bases unmatched to any gene: 0. This CDR3 is built from 13 residues. Germline CDR1 and CDR2: SGHAT and FQNNGV. The DNA of the CDR3 is TGTGCCAGCAGCTTAGGGGAGGGCAATGAGCAGTTCTTC. Translated: CASSLGEGNEQFF.